The source of this T cell receptor (beta chain) is a study of spatial heterogeneity in lung cancer. About the study: The count of detected beta-chain sequences consistently exceeded that of alpha-chain sequences.

Germline CDR1 and CDR2: SGDLS and YYNGEE. Trimming pared 1 base from V and 0 bases from J, leaving 11 bases between. This CDR3 comprises 16 residues. This clonotype was detected ten times or more. As yet, its antigen is unknown. Each molecule of TCR cDNA was tagged with one unique molecular identifier. TCRdb re-analysed the 5' RACE reads in MiXCR, keeping a single row per CDR3 protein. The repertoire holds tens of thousands of distinct CDR3 sequences, with approximately 12% as singletons. As to time point: sample taken at primary tumor resection. Unsorted samples of tumor, nontumor lung or frozen PBMC had their whole RNA sequenced. 72 TRACERx patients with early, untreated non-small cell lung cancer donated samples. General study results and limits: TCRs found ubiquitously expanded in tumor appeared in blood more at resection than at follow-up.

The specimen was PBMCs, collected at surgery. This rearrangement joins TRBV9 to TRBJ2-1; the D gene could be TRBD1 or TRBD2 (5 bases each). The sequence derives from a male donor with early-stage non-small cell lung cancer. The CDR3 DNA reads TGTGCCAGCAGCGTATCGGGGCAGAGCTCCTACAATGAGCAGTTCTTC. This gives the protein CASSVSGQSSYNEQFF.